The 7 T cell receptor beta chains listed next were all sequenced from one sample in a study of T cells in Graves' hyperthyroidism and ophthalmopathy. Researchers took RNA transcripts and amplified the TCR beta CDR3 regions from them. Using the HTBI primer set, a first-round RT-PCR was run on the TCR CDR3. TCRdb reprocessed the multiplex PCR reads with MiXCR, giving one entry per CDR3 protein. The sample records hundreds of thousands of distinct CDR3 sequences, just under 45% being singletons. Specimen: peripheral blood or thyroid tissue (not recorded which). The receptors here all came from an adult man with Graves' disease, either hyperthyroidism or ophthalmopathy (not recorded which).

The chain recombines TRBV9 with TRBJ1-3; D remains ambiguous. V was cut by 0 bases and J by 2 bases, with 9 bases left in between. The germline CDR1 and CDR2 sequences are SGDLS and YYNGEE. CDR3 length: 15 amino acids. This chain's CDR3 is CASSVAVGTGNTIYF. As DNA, the CDR3 is TGTGCCAGCAGCGTAGCTGTGGGAACTGGAAACACCATATATTTT.

This clonotype showed up just a few times. The chain employs TRBV20-1 and TRBJ2-7, with D perhaps being TRBD1 or TRBD2 (6 bases each). The CDR3 is 14 residues long. V lost 6 bases to trimming and J lost 6 bases, with 21 bases between them. Per germline, CDR1 DFQATT and CDR2 SNEGSKA (reference sequence). Here the CDR3 reads CSAHQGQAGGEQYF. The CDR3 bases are TGCAGTGCGCACCAGGGGCAGGCCGGGGGCGAGCAGTACTTC.

V is TRBV5-1 and J is TRBJ2-5, with TRBD2 as a possible D gene (7 bases). Germline assignment: CDR1 SGHRS and CDR2 YFSETQ. V was clipped by 7 bases and J by 4 bases, with 17 bases between them. CDR3 length: 14 amino acids. The CDR3 coding sequence is TGCGCCAGCGCGGCCGGGGGGCGACGAGAGACCCAGTACTTC. Its protein is CASAAGGRRETQYF.

The chain's CDR3 is CASSLEGGFANEKLFF. The CDR3 DNA reads TGCGCCAGCAGCTTGGAAGGTGGTTTCGCTAATGAAAAACTGTTTTTT. The chain carries TRBV5-1 and TRBJ1-4; D gene uncertain. V was pared by 0 bases and J by 3 bases, with 12 bases between. There are 16 residues in the CDR3. Per germline, CDR1 SGHRS and CDR2 YFSETQ.

V is TRBV7-3 and J is TRBJ1-2, with TRBD1 matching over 7 bases. This CDR3 comprises 14 residues. Germline V gives CDR1 SGHTA, CDR2 FQGTGA. The CDR3 spells CARDPSRGLRSYTF. The CDR3 DNA follows: TGTGCTAGAGATCCCTCCAGGGGGTTAAGAAGCTACACCTTC.

The chain couples TRBV10-3 to TRBJ2-7; weak D call: TRBD2 (6 bases). V lost 3 bases, J lost 3 bases, and 12 bases lay in between. Germline V gives CDR1 ENHRY, CDR2 SYGVKD. The CDR3 contains 14 residues. CDR3 residues: CAISDGTGRYEQYF. CDR3 nucleotide sequence: TGTGCCATCAGTGACGGGACTGGCCGCTACGAGCAGTACTTC.

The V gene is TRBV5-1, the J gene TRBJ1-1, with TRBD1 matching over 8 bases. With 1 base clipped from V and 8 bases from J, the junction kept 4 bases outside the gene matches. This CDR3 comprises 13 residues. CDR1 and CDR2 from the germline V gene are SGHRS and YFSETQ. CDR3 loop: CASSLLSGGEAFF. In DNA form, the CDR3 reads TGCGCCAGCAGCTTGTTATCAGGGGGCGAAGCTTTCTTT. The complete variable domain, with remaining parts taken from reference TRBV5-1 and TRBJ1-1, reads KAGVTQTPRYLIKTRGQQVTLSCSPISGHRSVSWYQQTPGQGLQFLFEYFSETQRNKGNFPGRFSGRQFSNSRSEMNVSTLELGDSALYLCASSLLSGGEAFFGQGTRLTVV.